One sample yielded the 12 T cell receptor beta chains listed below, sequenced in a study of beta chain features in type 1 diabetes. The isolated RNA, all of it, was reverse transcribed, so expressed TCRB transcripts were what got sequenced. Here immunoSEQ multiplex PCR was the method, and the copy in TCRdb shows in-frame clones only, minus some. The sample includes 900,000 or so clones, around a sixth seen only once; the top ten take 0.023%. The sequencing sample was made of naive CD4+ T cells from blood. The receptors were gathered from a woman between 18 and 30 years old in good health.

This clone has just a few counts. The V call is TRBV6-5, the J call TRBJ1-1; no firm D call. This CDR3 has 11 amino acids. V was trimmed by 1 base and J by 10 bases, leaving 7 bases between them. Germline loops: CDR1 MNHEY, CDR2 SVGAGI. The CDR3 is CASSYLGIAFF. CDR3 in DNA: TGTGCCAGCAGTTACTTAGGCATAGCTTTCTTT.

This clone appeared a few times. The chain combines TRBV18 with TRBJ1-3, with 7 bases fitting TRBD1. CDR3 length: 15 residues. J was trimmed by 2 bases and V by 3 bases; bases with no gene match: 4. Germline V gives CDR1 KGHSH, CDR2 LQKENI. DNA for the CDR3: TGTGCCAGCTCACCTTCGACAGGGACTGGAAACACCATATATTTT. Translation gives CASSPSTGTGNTIYF. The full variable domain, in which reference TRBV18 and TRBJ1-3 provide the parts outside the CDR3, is NAGVMQNPRHLVRRRGQEARLRCSPMKGHSHVYWYRQLPEEGLKFMVYLQKENIIDESGMPKERFSAEFPKEGPSILRIQQVVRGDSAAYFCASSPSTGTGNTIYFGEGSWLTVV.

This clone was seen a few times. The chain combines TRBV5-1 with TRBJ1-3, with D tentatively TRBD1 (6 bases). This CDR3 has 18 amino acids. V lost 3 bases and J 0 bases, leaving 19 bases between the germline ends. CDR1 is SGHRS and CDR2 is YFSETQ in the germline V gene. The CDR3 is CASSSSHRGLSSGNTIYF. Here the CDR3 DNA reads TGCGCCAGCAGCTCATCCCATCGGGGGCTCAGCTCTGGAAACACCATATATTTT.

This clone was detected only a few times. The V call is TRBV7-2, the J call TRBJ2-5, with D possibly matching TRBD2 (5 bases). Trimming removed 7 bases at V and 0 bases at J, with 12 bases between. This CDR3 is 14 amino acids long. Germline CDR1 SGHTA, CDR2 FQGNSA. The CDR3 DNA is TGTGCCAGCACGAGAGGGCCCAACCAAGAGACCCAGTACTTC. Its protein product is CASTRGPNQETQYF.

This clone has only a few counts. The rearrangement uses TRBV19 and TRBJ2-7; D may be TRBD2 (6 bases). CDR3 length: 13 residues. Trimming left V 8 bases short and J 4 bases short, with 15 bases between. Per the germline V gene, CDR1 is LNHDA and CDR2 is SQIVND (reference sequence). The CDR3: CASRDGREYEQYF. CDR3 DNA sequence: TGTGCCAGTCGCGACGGGAGAGAATACGAGCAGTACTTC.

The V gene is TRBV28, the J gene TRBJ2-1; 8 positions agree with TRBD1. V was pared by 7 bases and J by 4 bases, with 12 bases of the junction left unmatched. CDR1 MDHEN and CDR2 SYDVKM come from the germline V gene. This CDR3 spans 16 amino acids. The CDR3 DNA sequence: TGTGCCAGCAAAACTTTTGGCGGACAGGGATACAATGAGCAGTTCTTC. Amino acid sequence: CASKTFGGQGYNEQFF.

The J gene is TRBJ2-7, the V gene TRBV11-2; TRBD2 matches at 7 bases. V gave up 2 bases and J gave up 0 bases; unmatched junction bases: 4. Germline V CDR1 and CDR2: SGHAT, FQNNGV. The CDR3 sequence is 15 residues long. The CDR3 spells CASSLTRGSSYEQYF. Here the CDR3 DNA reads TGTGCCAGCAGCTTAACGCGGGGGAGCTCCTACGAGCAGTACTTC.

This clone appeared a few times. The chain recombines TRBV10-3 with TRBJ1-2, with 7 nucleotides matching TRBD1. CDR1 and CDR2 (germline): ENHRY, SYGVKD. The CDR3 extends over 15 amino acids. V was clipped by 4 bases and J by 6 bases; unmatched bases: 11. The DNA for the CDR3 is TGTGCCATCAGTGTGTGGCAGGGGGGAGGCGATGGCTACACCTTC. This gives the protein CAISVWQGGGDGYTF.

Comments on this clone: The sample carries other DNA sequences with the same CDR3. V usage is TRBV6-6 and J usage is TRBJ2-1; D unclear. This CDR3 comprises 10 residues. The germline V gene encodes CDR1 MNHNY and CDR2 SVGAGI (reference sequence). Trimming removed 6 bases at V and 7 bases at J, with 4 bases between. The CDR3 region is CASRGNEQFF. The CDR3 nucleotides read TGTGCCAGCAGGGGAAATGAGCAGTTCTTC.

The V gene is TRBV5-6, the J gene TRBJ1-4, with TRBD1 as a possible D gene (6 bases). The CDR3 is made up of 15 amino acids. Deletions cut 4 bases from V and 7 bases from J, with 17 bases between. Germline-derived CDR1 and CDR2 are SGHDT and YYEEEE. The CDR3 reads CASSRPGGGGEKLFF. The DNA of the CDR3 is TGTGCCAGCAGCCGTCCCGGGGGGGGCGGTGAAAAACTGTTTTTT.

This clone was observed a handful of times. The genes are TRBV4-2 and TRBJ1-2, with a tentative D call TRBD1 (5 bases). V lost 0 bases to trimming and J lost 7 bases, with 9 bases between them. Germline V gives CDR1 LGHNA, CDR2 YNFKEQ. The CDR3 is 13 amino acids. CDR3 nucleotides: TGTGCCAGCAGCCAAGATGAAGGGGCTGGCTACACCTTC. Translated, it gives CASSQDEGAGYTF.

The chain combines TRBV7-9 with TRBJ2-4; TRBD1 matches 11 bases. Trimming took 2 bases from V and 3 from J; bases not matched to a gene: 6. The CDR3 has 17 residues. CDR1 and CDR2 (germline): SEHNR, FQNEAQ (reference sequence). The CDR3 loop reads CASSLSRTGGGKNIQYF. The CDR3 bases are TGTGCCAGCAGCTTATCGAGGACAGGGGGCGGCAAAAACATTCAGTACTTC.